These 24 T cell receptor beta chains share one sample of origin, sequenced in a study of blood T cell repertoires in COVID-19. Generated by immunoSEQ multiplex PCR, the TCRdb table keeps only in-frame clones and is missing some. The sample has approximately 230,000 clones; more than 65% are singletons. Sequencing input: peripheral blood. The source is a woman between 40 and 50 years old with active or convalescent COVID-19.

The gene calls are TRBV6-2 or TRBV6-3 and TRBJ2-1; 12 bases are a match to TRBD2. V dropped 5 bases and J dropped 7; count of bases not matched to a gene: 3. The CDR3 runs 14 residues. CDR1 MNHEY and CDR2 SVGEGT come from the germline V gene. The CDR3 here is CASSNGLAGNEQFF. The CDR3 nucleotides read TGTGCCAGCAGTAACGGACTAGCGGGAAATGAGCAGTTCTTC.

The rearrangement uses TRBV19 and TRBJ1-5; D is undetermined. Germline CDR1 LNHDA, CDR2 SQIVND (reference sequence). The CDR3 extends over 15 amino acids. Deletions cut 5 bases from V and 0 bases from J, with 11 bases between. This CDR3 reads CASSRRYDSNQPQHF. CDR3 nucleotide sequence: TGTGCCAGTAGTCGCCGGTACGATAGCAATCAGCCCCAGCATTTT. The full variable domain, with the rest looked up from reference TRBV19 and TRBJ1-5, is DGGITQSPKYLFRKEGQNVTLSCEQNLNHDAMYWYRQDPGQGLRLIYYSQIVNDFQKGDIAEGYSVSREKKESFPLTVTSAQKNPTAFYLCASSRRYDSNQPQHFGDGTRLSIL.

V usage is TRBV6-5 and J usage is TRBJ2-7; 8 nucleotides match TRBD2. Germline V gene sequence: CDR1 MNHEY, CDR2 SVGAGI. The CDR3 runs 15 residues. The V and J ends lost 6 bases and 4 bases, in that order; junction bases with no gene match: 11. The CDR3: CASRASAGEGYEQYV. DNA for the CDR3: TGTGCCAGCAGAGCCTCAGCGGGGGAGGGATACGAGCAGTACGTC.

CDR3 coding DNA: TGTGCCAGCAGCTTAGAAGGGGCGGGGGGGCCTGGAGATACGCAGTATTTT. This gives the protein CASSLEGAGGPGDTQYF. V usage is TRBV11-3 and J usage is TRBJ2-3; 9 positions agree with TRBD2. Germline trimming cut 0 bases from V and 5 bases from J; bases unmatched to any gene: 9. Looked up from germline, CDR1 is SGHNT and CDR2 is YENEEA. The CDR3 covers 17 residues. The full variable domain, in which reference TRBV11-3 and TRBJ2-3 provide the parts outside the CDR3, is EAGVVQSPRYKIIEKKQPVAFWCNPISGHNTLYWYLQNLGQGPELLIRYENEEAVDDSQLPKDRFSAERLKGVDSTLKIQPAELGDSAVYLCASSLEGAGGPGDTQYFGPGTRLTVL.

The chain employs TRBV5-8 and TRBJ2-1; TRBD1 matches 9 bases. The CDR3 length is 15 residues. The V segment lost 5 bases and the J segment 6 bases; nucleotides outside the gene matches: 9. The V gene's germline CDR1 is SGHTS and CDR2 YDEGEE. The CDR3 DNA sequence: TGTGCCAGCAGGGCCGGGACAGGGAGGAGCAATGAGCAGTTCTTC. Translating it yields CASRAGTGRSNEQFF.

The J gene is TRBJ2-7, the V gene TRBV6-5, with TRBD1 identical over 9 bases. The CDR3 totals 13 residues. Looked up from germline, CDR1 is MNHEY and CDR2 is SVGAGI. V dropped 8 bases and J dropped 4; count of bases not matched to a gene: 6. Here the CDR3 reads CASGKDRGYEQYV. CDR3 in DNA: TGTGCCAGCGGAAAGGACAGGGGTTACGAGCAGTACGTC.

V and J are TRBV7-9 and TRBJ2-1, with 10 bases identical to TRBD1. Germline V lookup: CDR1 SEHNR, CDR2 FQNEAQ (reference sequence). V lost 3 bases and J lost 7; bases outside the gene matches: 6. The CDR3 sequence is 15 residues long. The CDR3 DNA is TGTGCCAGCAGCTTGAGACAGGGGGCAAGTAATGAGCAGTTCTTC. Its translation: CASSLRQGASNEQFF. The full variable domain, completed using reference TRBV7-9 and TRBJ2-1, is DTGVSQNPRHKITKRGQNVTFRCDPISEHNRLYWYRQTLGQGPEFLTYFQNEAQLEKSRLLSDRFSAERPKGSFSTLEIQRTEQGDSAMYLCASSLRQGASNEQFFGPGTRLTVL.

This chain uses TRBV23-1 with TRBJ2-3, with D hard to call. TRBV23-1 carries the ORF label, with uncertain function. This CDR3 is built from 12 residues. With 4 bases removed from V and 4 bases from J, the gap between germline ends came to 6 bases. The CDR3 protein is CASSLRPDTQYF. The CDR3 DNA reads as TGCGCCAGCAGTCTGCGGCCAGATACGCAGTATTTT.

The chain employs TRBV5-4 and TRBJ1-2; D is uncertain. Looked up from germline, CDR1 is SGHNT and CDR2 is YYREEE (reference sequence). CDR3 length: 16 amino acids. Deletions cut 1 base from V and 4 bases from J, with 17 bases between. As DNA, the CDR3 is TGTGCCAGCAGCTTGACGGCGGGAACTAAGGGCTATGGCTACACCTTC. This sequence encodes CASSLTAGTKGYGYTF.

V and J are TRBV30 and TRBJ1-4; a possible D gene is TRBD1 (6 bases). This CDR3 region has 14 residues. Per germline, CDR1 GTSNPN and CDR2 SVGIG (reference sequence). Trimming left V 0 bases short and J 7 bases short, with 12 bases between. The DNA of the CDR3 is TGTGCCTGGAGTGTACTTGGGGGCTCTGAAAAACTGTTTTTT. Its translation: CAWSVLGGSEKLFF.

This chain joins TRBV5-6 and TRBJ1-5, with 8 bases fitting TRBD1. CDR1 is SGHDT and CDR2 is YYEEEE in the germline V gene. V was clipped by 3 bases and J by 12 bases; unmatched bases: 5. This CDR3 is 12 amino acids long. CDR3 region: CASSSGTGVQHF. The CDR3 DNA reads TGTGCCAGCAGCTCTGGGACAGGTGTCCAGCATTTT.

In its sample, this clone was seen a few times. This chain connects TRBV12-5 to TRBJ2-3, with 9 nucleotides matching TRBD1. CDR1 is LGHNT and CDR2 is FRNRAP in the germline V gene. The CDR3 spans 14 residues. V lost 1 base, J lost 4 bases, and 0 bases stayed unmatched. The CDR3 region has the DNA TGTGCTAGTGGTTTGGGACAGGGGGCAGATACGCAGTATTTT. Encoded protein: CASGLGQGADTQYF.

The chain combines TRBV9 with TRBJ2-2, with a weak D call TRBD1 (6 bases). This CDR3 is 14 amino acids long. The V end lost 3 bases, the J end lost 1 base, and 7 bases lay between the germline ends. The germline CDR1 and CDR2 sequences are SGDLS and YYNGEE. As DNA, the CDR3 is TGTGCCAGCAGCGGAGGGGGGAACACCGGGGAGCTGTTTTTT. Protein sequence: CASSGGGNTGELFF. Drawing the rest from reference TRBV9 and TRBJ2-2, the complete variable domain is DSGVTQTPKHLITATGQRVTLRCSPRSGDLSVYWYQQSLDQGLQFLIQYYNGEERAKGNILERFSAQQFPDLHSELNLSSLELGDSALYFCASSGGGNTGELFFGEGSRLTVL.

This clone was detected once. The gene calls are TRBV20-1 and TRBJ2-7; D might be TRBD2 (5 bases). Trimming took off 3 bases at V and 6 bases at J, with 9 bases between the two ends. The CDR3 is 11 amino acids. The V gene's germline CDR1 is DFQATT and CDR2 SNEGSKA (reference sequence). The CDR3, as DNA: TGCAGTGCTAGGCAACGGGGCGAGCAGTACGTC. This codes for CSARQRGEQYV.

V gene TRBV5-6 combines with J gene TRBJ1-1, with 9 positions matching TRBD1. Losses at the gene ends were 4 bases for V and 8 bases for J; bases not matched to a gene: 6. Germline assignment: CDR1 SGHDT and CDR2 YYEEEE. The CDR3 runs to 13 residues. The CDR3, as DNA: TGTGCCAGCAGCCCGGGACAGGGTAGGGAAGCTTTCTTT. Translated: CASSPGQGREAFF.

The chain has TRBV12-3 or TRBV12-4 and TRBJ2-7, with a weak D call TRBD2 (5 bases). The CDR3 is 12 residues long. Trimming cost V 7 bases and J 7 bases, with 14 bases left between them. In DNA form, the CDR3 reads TGTGCCAGCACTCTCTCGTCGGGGGAGCAGTACTTC. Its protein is CASTLSSGEQYF.

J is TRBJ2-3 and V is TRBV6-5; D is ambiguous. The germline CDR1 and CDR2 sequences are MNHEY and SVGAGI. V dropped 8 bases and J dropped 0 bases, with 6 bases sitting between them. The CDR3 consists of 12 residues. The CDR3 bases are TGTGCCAGCTCCGGGAGCACAGATACGCAGTATTTT. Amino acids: CASSGSTDTQYF.

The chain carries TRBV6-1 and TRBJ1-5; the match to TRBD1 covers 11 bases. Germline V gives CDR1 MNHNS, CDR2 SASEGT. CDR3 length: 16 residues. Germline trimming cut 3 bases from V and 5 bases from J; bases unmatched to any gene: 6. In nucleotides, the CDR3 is TGTGCCAGCAGTGAGGGAAGGACAGGGGGCGATCAGCCCCAGCATTTT. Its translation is CASSEGRTGGDQPQHF.

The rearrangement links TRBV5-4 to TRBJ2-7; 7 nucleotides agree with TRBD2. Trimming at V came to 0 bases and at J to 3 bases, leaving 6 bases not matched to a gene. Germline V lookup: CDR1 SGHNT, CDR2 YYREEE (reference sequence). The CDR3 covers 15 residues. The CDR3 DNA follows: TGTGCCAGCAGCTTGGGCGGGGGAAATCTCTACGAGCAGTACTTC. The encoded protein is CASSLGGGNLYEQYF.

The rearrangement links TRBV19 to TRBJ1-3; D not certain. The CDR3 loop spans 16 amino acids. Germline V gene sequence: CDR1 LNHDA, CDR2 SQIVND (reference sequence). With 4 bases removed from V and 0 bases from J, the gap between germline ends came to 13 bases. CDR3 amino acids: CASSKSPRSSGNTIYF. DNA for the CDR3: TGTGCCAGTAGTAAATCGCCTAGGAGCTCTGGAAACACCATATATTTT. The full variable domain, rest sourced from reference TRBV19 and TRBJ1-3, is DGGITQSPKYLFRKEGQNVTLSCEQNLNHDAMYWYRQDPGQGLRLIYYSQIVNDFQKGDIAEGYSVSREKKESFPLTVTSAQKNPTAFYLCASSKSPRSSGNTIYFGEGSWLTVV.

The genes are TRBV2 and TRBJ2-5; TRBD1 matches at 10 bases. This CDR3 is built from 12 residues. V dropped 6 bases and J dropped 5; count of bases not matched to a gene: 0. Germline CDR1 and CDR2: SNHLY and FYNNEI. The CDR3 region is CASRDRGETQYF. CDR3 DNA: TGTGCCAGCAGGGACAGGGGGGAGACCCAGTACTTC.

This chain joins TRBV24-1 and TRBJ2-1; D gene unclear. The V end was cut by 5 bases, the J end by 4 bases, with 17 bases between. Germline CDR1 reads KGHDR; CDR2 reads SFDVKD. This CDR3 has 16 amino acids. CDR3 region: CATSGVGRLEYNEQFF. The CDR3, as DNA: TGTGCCACCAGTGGTGTAGGCCGGCTAGAGTACAATGAGCAGTTCTTC.

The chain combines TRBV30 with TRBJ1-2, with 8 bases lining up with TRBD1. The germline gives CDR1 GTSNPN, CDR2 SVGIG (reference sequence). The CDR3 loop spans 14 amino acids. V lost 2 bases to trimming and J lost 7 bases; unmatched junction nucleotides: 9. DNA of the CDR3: TGTGCCTGGAGTAGATTTACAGGGGGGGCTGGCTACACCTTC. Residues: CAWSRFTGGAGYTF.

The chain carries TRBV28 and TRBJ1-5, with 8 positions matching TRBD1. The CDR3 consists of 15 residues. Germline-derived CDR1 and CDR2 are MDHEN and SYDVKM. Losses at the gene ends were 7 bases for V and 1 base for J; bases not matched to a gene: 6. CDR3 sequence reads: CASTHRGMSNQPQHF. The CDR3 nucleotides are TGTGCCAGCACCCACAGGGGGATGAGCAATCAGCCCCAGCATTTT.